These T cell receptor beta chains were read from a single sample in a study of T cell responses to AZD1222 COVID-19 vaccine. Libraries were prepared by immunoSEQ multiplex PCR; TCRdb keeps only in-frame clonotypes and omits some of them. The sample has about 42,000 clones, around 89% seen once. The material was peripheral blood, obtained 28 days after the second AZD1222 dose. The receptors come from an adult who received the AZD1222 COVID-19 vaccine. Both conserved end residues are part of each CDR3. The D gene is left open where the match is weak. The size field is filled for only some rows; it gives once, few, many or a size class.

15 | . | TRBJ1-5 | TRBV6-5 | . | CASSPQGKSNQPQHF | TGTGCCAGCAGTCCCCAGGGGAAGAGCAATCAGCCCCAGCATTTT
14 | . | TRBJ2-5 | TRBV15 | . | CATSRDVGTETQYF | TGTGCCACCAGCAGAGATGTGGGTACAGAGACCCAGTACTTC
12 | . | TRBJ2-7 | TRBV7-8 | . | CASSLDNYEQYF | TGTGCCAGCAGCTTAGACAACTACGAGCAGTACTTC
15 | . | TRBJ1-4 | TRBV7-9 | . | CASSGDSPTNEKLFF | TGTGCCAGCAGCGGTGACAGTCCAACTAATGAAAAACTGTTTTTT
16 | . | TRBJ1-2 | TRBV7-2 | . | CASSPSQPRLNYGYTF | TGTGCCAGCAGCCCGTCTCAGCCAAGATTAAACTATGGCTACACCTTC
15 | . | TRBJ1-1 | TRBV14 | . | CASSQESRGFTEAFF | TGTGCCAGCAGCCAAGAATCCCGGGGGTTTACTGAAGCTTTCTTT
14 | . | TRBJ1-5 | TRBV7-2 | few | CASSSGGLYQPQHF | TGTGCCAGCAGCAGTGGGGGCCTCTATCAGCCCCAGCATTTT
16 | TRBD2 | TRBJ2-1 | TRBV19 | . | CASSIWTSGSYNEQFF | TGTGCCAGTAGTATATGGACTAGCGGTTCATACAATGAGCAGTTCTTC
16 | TRBD1 | TRBJ2-7 | TRBV5-4 | . | CASSLGWDSRSYEQYF | TGTGCCAGCAGCTTGGGGTGGGACAGCCGATCCTACGAGCAGTACTTC
13 | TRBD1 | TRBJ1-4 | TRBV29-1 | . | CSVGDRSNEKLFF | TGCAGCGTTGGGGACAGGAGTAATGAAAAACTGTTTTTT
13 | . | TRBJ2-7 | TRBV29-1 | . | CSVEAPSSYEQYF | TGCAGCGTTGAAGCTCCAAGCTCCTACGAGCAGTACTTC
13 | . | TRBJ1-3 | TRBV7-2 | . | CASSFPHGNTIYF | TGTGCCAGCAGCTTCCCACACGGAAACACCATATATTTT
14 | . | TRBJ2-5 | TRBV3-1/TRBV3-2 | . | CASSQGRGDGTQYF | TGTGCCAGCAGCCAAGGTCGCGGAGACGGGACCCAGTACTTC
15 | TRBD1 | TRBJ2-1 | TRBV20-1 | few | CSASGDRERVNEQFF | TGCAGTGCTAGTGGGGACAGAGAAAGAGTCAATGAGCAGTTCTTC
16 | . | TRBJ1-1 | TRBV19 | . | CASSIRSGSLNTEAFF | TGTGCCAGTAGTATCCGCTCGGGGTCACTGAACACTGAAGCTTTCTTT
13 | TRBD1 | TRBJ1-6 | TRBV19 | . | CASSDRGGSPLHF | TGTGCCAGTTCGGACAGGGGAGGTTCACCCCTCCACTTT
16 | TRBD2 | TRBJ2-1 | TRBV7-2 | once | CASSLTSGGHTNEQFF | TGTGCCAGCAGCTTGACTAGCGGGGGGCACACCAATGAGCAGTTCTTC
13 | . | TRBJ1-2 | TRBV14 | . | CASSLGTHYGYTF | TGTGCCAGCAGCCTAGGGACACACTATGGCTACACCTTC
14 | . | TRBJ2-7 | TRBV11-3 | . | CASSSSRDGYEQYF | TGTGCCAGCAGCTCGTCCCGGGACGGGTACGAGCAGTACTTC
15 | . | TRBJ1-6 | TRBV7-9 | few | CASSLDAGPNSPLHF | TGTGCCAGCAGCTTAGATGCAGGCCCTAATTCACCCCTCCACTTT
15 | TRBD1 | TRBJ2-7 | TRBV9 | once | CASSAGDRGVYEQYF | TGTGCCAGCAGCGCGGGGGACAGGGGGGTCTACGAGCAGTACTTC
14 | TRBD1 | TRBJ1-1 | TRBV6-5 | . | CATSRGAGDTEAFF | TGTGCCACCTCCAGGGGGGCAGGGGACACTGAAGCTTTCTTT
12 | . | TRBJ1-1 | TRBV28 | . | CASTRQAAEAFF | TGTGCCAGCACCCGACAGGCGGCTGAAGCTTTCTTT
14 | . | TRBJ1-1 | TRBV13 | . | CASSEPPGATEAFF | TGTGCCAGCAGCGAACCTCCAGGGGCCACTGAAGCTTTCTTT
15 | TRBD1 | TRBJ1-1 | TRBV2 | . | CASSEGQGVNTEAFF | TGTGCCAGCAGTGAGGGACAGGGAGTAAACACTGAAGCTTTCTTT
14 | TRBD1 | TRBJ2-5 | TRBV11-3 | . | CASSPYRGQETQYF | TGTGCCAGCAGCCCGTACAGGGGGCAAGAGACCCAGTACTTC
15 | . | TRBJ1-6 | TRBV5-6 | . | CASSLFSGANSPLHF | TGTGCCAGCAGCTTGTTTTCGGGGGCTAATTCACCCCTCCACTTT
14 | . | TRBJ1-2 | TRBV28 | . | CASSLGGPVYGYTF | TGTGCCAGCAGTTTGGGAGGGCCCGTCTATGGCTACACCTTC
16 | TRBD1 | TRBJ2-2 | TRBV2 | . | CASIPGQGTNTGELFF | TGTGCCAGCATACCGGGACAGGGCACGAACACCGGGGAGCTGTTTTTT
15 | TRBD1 | TRBJ1-2 | TRBV10-3 | once | CAISESTGPNYGYTF | TGTGCCATCAGTGAGTCGACAGGGCCCAACTATGGCTACACCTTC
15 | . | TRBJ2-7 | TRBV3-1/TRBV3-2 | . | CASSPYRDLDYEQYF | TGTGCCAGCAGCCCGTACCGGGACCTAGACTACGAGCAGTACTTC
15 | . | TRBJ2-3 | TRBV10-3 | . | CAISESAGVADTQYF | TGTGCCATCAGTGAGTCGGCGGGTGTGGCAGATACGCAGTATTTT
14 | TRBD2 | TRBJ2-3 | TRBV19 | . | CASSGTSVADTQYF | TGTGCCAGCTCGGGGACTAGCGTCGCAGATACGCAGTATTTT
18 | . | TRBJ1-2 | TRBV6-2/TRBV6-3 | . | CASSPWDEQGILNYGYTF | TGTGCCAGCAGTCCCTGGGATGAACAGGGAATCCTTAACTATGGCTACACCTTC
14 | . | TRBJ2-7 | TRBV7-3 | . | CASSPNTGWSEQYF | TGTGCCAGCAGCCCGAACACAGGGTGGAGCGAGCAGTACTTC
15 | . | TRBJ1-1 | TRBV9 | . | CASSVAGQMNTEAFF | TGTGCCAGCAGCGTAGCAGGACAGATGAACACTGAAGCTTTCTTT
15 | . | TRBJ1-1 | TRBV5-1 | . | CASSLAGVRNTEAFF | TGCGCCAGCAGCTTGGCCGGTGTCAGGAACACTGAAGCTTTCTTT